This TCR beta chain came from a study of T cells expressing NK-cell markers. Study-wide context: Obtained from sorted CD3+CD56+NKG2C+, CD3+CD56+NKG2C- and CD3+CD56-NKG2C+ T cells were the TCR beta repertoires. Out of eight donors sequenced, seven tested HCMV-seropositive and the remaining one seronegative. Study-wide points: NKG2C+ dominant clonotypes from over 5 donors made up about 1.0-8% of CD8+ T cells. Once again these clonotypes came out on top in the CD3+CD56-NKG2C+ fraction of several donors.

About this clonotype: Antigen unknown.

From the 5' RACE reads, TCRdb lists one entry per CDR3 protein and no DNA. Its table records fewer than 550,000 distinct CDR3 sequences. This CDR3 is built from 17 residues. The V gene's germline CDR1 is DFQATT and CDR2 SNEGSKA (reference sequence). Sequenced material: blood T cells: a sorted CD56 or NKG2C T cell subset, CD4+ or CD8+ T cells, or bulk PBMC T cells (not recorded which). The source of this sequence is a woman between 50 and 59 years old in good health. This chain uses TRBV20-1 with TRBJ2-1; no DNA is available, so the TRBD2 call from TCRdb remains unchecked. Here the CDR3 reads CSANGLAGPFSYNEQFF.